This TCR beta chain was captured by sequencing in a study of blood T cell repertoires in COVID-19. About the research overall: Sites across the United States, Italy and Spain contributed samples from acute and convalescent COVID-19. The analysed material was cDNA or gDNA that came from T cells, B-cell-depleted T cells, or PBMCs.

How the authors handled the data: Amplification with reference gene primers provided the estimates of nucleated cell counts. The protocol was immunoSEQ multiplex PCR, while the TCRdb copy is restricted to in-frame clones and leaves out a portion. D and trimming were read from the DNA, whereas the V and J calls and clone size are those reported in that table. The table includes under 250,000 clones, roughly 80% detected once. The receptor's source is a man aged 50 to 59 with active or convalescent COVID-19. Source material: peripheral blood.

The CDR3 reads CASSLRLAEITDTQYF. DNA for the CDR3: TGCGCCAGCAGCTTGAGACTAGCGGAGATCACAGATACGCAGTATTTT. This chain joins TRBV5-1 and TRBJ2-3; 9 bases align to TRBD2. CDR1 and CDR2 (germline): SGHRS, YFSETQ. This CDR3 comprises 16 residues. Trimming at V came to 1 base and at J to 2 bases, leaving 5 bases not matched to a gene. The variable domain in full, completed from reference TRBV5-1 and TRBJ2-3, reads KAGVTQTPRYLIKTRGQQVTLSCSPISGHRSVSWYQQTPGQGLQFLFEYFSETQRNKGNFPGRFSGRQFSNSRSEMNVSTLELGDSALYLCASSLRLAEITDTQYFGPGTRLTVL.